This T cell receptor (beta chain) was sequenced during a study of OX40 agonist ivuxolimab in advanced cancers. General study findings and limits: Relative to CD4+, CD8+ T cells held more expanded clones on average.

Profiled with immunoSEQ multiplex PCR; TCRdb holds only in-frame clones, not every one. This sample has roughly 80,000 clones, with around 82% found just once. The CDR3 contains 13 residues. V lost 4 bases and J lost 0; bases outside the gene matches: 1. Germline-derived CDR1 and CDR2 are GTSNPN and SVGIG (reference sequence). Remarks on this clone: Its antigen is unidentified.

The rearrangement links TRBV30 to TRBJ2-7, with 9 nucleotides matching TRBD1. Source: CD4+ or CD8+ T cells sorted from blood, taken in a trial of the OX40 agonist ivuxolimab. The TCR comes from an adult with an advanced solid tumor such as melanoma, head and neck, liver or kidney cancer. As DNA, the CDR3 is TGTGCCTGGACACAGGGGGCCTCCTACGAGCAGTACTTC. Translation gives CAWTQGASYEQYF.